This T cell receptor (beta chain) appears in the sequencing data of a study of cytotoxic CD8 clonotypes in ibrutinib-treated CLL. Libraries were prepared by immunoSEQ multiplex PCR; TCRdb keeps only in-frame clonotypes and omits some of them. Here the sample spans under 300,000 clones, approximately 76% being singletons. This CDR3 comprises 15 residues. Looked up from germline, CDR1 is SGDLS and CDR2 is YYNGEE. V lost 2 bases to trimming and J lost 0 bases, with 12 bases between them. This sequence was found in a human donor with chronic lymphocytic leukemia. The sequencing here drew on PBMCs, taken at disease progression, from a patient treated with ibrutinib. V and J are TRBV9 and TRBJ2-7, with D tentatively TRBD2 (6 bases). Here the CDR3 reads CASSVGRGNSYEQYF. The CDR3 bases are TGTGCCAGCAGCGTCGGGCGGGGCAACTCCTACGAGCAGTACTTC.